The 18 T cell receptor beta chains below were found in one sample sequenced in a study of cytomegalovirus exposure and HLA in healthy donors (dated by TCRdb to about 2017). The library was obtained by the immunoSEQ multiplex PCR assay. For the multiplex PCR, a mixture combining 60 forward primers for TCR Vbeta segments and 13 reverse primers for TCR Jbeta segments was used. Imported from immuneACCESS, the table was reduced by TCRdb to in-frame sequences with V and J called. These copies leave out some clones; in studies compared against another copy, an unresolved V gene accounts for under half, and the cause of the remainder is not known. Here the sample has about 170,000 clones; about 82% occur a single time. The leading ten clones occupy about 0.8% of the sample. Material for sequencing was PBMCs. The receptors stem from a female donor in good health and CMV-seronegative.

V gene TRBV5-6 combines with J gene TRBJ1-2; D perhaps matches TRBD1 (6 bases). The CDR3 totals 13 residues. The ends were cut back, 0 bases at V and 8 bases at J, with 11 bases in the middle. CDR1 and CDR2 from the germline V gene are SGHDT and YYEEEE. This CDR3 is CASSLGPDRGYTF. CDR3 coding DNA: TGTGCCAGCAGCTTGGGACCGGACAGAGGCTACACCTTC.

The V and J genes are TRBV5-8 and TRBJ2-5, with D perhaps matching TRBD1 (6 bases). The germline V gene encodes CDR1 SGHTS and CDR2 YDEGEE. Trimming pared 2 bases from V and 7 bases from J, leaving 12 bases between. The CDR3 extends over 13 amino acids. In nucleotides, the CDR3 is TGTGCCAGCAGCTTAACAACCAGGGGGACCCAGTACTTC. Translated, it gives CASSLTTRGTQYF.

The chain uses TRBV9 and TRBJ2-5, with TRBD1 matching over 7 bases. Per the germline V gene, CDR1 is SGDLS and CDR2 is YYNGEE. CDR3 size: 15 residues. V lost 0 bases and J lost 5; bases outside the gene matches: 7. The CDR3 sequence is CASSVEAAGGETQYF. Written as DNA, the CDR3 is TGTGCCAGCAGCGTAGAGGCGGCAGGGGGTGAGACCCAGTACTTC.

The DNA for the CDR3 is TGTGCCAGCAGCTTTGCTCGGGATGAGCAGTTCTTC. Encoded protein: CASSFARDEQFF. V usage is TRBV11-1 and J usage is TRBJ2-1, with no clear D. The CDR3 is 12 amino acids. Trimming took 3 bases from V and 8 from J, leaving 8 bases between them. The germline V gene has CDR1 SGHAT and CDR2 FQDESV (reference sequence).

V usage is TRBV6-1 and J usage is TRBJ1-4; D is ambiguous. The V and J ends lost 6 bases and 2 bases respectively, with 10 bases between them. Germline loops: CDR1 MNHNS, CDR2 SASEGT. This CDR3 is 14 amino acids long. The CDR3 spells CASRSSTTNEKLFF. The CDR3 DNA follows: TGTGCCAGCAGGTCCTCAACTACTAATGAAAAACTGTTTTTT.

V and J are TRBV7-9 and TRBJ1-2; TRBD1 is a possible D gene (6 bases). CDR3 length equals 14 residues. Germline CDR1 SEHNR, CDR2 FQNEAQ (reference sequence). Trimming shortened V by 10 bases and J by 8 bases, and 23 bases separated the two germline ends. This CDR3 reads CATPVRGRSVGYTF. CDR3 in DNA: TGTGCCACCCCTGTGCGGGGGCGGTCCGTGGGCTACACCTTC.

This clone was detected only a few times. For the CDR3, the DNA is TGTGCCAGCGAGGCTAATTCACCCCTCCACTTT. Amino acids: CASEANSPLHF. The V call is TRBV2, the J call TRBJ1-6; D unclear. Trimming shortened V by 8 bases and J by 6 bases, and 5 bases separated the two germline ends. This CDR3 has 11 amino acids. The germline CDR1 and CDR2 sequences are SNHLY and FYNNEI.

The DNA of the CDR3 is TGTGCCAGCAGCCGACTAGCGGGAGCAGGGACTGAAAACATTCAGTACTTC. Translated: CASSRLAGAGTENIQYF. The chain combines TRBV7-8 with TRBJ2-4; 12 nucleotides match TRBD2. This CDR3 has 17 amino acids. CDR1 is SGHVS, CDR2 FQNEAQ, per germline. V shed 5 bases, J shed 5 bases, and the junction held 10 bases outside the gene matches.

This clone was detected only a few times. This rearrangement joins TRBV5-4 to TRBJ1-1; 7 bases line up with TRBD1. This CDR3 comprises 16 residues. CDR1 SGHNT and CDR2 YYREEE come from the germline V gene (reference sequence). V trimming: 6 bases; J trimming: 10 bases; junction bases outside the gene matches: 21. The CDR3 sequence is CASTPRGGQTTRRAFF. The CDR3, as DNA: TGTGCCAGCACCCCCCGAGGGGGACAGACAACCCGTCGAGCTTTCTTT.

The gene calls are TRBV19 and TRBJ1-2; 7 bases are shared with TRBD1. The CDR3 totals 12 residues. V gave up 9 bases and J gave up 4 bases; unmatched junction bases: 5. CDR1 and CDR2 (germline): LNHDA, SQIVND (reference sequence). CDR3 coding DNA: TGTGCCAGCACCCACAGGGGCTATGGCTACACCTTC. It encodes CASTHRGYGYTF. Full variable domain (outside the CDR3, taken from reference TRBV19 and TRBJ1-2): DGGITQSPKYLFRKEGQNVTLSCEQNLNHDAMYWYRQDPGQGLRLIYYSQIVNDFQKGDIAEGYSVSREKKESFPLTVTSAQKNPTAFYLCASTHRGYGYTFGSGTRLTVV.

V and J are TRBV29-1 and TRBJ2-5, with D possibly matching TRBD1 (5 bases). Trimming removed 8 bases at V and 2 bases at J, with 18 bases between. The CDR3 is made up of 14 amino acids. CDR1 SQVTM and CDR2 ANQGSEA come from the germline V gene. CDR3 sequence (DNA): TGCAGCCCAGGACATCAGACTGTTCAAGAGACCCAGTACTTC. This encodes CSPGHQTVQETQYF.

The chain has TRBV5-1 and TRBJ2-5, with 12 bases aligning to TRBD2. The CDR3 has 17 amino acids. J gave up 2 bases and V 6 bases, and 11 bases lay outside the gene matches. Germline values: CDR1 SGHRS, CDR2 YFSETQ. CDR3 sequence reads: CASKGLAGGGLQETQYF. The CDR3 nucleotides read TGCGCCAGCAAGGGGCTAGCGGGGGGGGGCCTACAAGAGACCCAGTACTTC.

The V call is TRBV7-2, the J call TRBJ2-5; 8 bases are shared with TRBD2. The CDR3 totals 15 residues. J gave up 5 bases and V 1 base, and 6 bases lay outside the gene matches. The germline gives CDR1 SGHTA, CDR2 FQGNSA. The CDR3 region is CASSLEWAGGETQYF. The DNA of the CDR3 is TGTGCCAGCAGCTTAGAGTGGGCGGGGGGCGAGACCCAGTACTTC.

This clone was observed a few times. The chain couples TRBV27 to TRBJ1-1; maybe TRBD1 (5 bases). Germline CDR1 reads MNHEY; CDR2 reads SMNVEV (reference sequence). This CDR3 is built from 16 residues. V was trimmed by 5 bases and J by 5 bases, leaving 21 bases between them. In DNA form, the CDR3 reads TGTGCCAGCAGTCGTGGGACGTTTACCGGGGGAACTGAAGCTTTCTTT. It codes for CASSRGTFTGGTEAFF.

The CDR3 loop reads CASSYSRQGASYEQYF. The CDR3, as DNA: TGTGCCAGCAGTTACTCGAGACAGGGGGCCTCCTACGAGCAGTACTTC. The rearrangement uses TRBV6-5 and TRBJ2-7, with 10 bases lining up with TRBD1. Trimming cost V 0 bases and J 0 bases; bases outside gene matches: 2. CDR1 is MNHEY, CDR2 SVGAGI, per germline. The CDR3 length is 16 residues.

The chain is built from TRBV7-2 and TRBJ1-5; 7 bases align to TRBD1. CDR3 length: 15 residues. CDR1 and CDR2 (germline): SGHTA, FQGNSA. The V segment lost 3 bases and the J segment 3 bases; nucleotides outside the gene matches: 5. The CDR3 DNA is TGTGCCAGCAGCTTTACAGGGGCGGTCAATCAGCCCCAGCATTTT. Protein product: CASSFTGAVNQPQHF.

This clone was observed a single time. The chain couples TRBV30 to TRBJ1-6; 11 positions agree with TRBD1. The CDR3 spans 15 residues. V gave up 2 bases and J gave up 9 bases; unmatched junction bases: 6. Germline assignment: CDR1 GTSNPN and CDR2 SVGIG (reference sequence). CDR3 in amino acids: CAWSSPGTGGSPLHF. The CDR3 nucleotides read TGTGCCTGGAGTTCACCCGGGACAGGGGGTTCACCCCTCCACTTT.

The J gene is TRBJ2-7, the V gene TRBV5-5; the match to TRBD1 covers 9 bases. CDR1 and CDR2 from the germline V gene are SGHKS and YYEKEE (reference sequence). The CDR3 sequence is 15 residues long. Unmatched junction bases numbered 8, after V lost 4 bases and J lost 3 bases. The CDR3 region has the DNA TGTGCCAGCAGCCCAGAGAACAGGGGGCTCTACGAGCAGTACTTC. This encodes CASSPENRGLYEQYF.